This TCR beta chain was sequenced for a study of breast tumors, draining lymph nodes, adjacent tissues. Whole-study results and caveats: Compared with lymph nodes, tumors were less diverse; compared with nontumor tissue, more. Findings are consistent with lymph node origin and intratumoral expansion of most tumor T cells. Tumor and nontumor repertoires were significantly more similar in luminal-like than in basal-like breast cancer.

TCRdb re-analysed the multiplex PCR reads in MiXCR, keeping a single row per CDR3 protein. Of approximately 90,000 distinct CDR3 sequences listed, around 30% were seen once; the top ten hold over 8%. This CDR3 has 15 amino acids. V gave up 5 bases and J gave up 7 bases; unmatched junction bases: 10. Germline CDR1 reads SGHTA; CDR2 reads FQGNSA. Details on this clonotype: The antigen is not known.

Breast cancer patients provided tissue from their axillary draining lymph nodes. Material: axillary lymph node tissue. J is TRBJ1-5 and V is TRBV7-2; 8 bases line up with TRBD1. The TCR was taken from a female donor with breast cancer. Some clones in this sample may be carry-over from other donors' samples. CDR3 sequence: CASSLWGQVGQPQHF. DNA for the CDR3: TGTGCCAGCAGCCTCTGGGGACAGGTCGGACAGCCCCAGCATTTT.